This TCR beta chain is from a study of blood T cell repertoires in COVID-19. The overall study: Whether acute or convalescent, the COVID-19 samples came from the United States, Italy and Spain.

There are 13 residues in the CDR3. Germline V gene data show CDR1 as SQVTM and CDR2 as ANQGSEA. Between the trimmed V and J ends, which lost 7 bases and 4 bases, there was a span of 16 bases. Seattle cases were enrolled at active infection and followed longitudinally. As originally analysed: Amplification with reference gene primers provided the estimates of nucleated cell counts. Sequencing used immunoSEQ multiplex PCR; TCRdb keeps in-frame clones, though not all of them. Clone size and the V and J calls come from that table; the DNA yielded D and trimming. The table records a few hundred thousand clones, about 89% of them present only once.

Material for sequencing was peripheral blood. This chain joins TRBV29-1 and TRBJ1-1, with D unclear. The source of this sequence is a woman aged 25 to 45 with COVID-19, enrolled during active disease. Here the CDR3 reads CSGYREGLTEAFF. CDR3 DNA: TGCAGCGGTTACAGAGAGGGTCTCACTGAAGCTTTCTTT.